The TCR beta chain under discussion was sequenced for a study of shared clonotypes between healthy human individuals. Study-wide results and caveats: It was the non-shared clonotypes that had lower generation probabilities than clonotypes shared by all four donors.

The input for sorted-subset replicate PCRs was approximately 200 ng DNA, about 30,000 T cell genomes. In the original processing: Filtering was not the same, since immunoSEQ gave junction-only sequences without quality scores. Here immunoSEQ multiplex PCR was the method, and the copy in TCRdb shows in-frame clones only, minus some. D and trimming were read from the DNA, whereas the V and J calls and clone size are those reported in that table. The table has hundreds of thousands of clones, 90% to 96% seen once. As to this clone: Its matching antigen is unknown.

V shed 0 bases and J 5 bases; nucleotides not matched to a gene: 3. The CDR3 has 14 residues. Germline values: CDR1 SGHRS, CDR2 YFSETQ. Into CD45RA+ naive and CD45RA-negative memory subsets, the CD4+ cells were split. The TCR sequence derives from a woman in her thirties in good health. Sequenced input: naive CD4+ T cells sorted from blood. Subset indicated: CD45RA+ positively selected. The genes are TRBV5-1 and TRBJ2-7, with 9 nucleotides matching TRBD1. The CDR3 reads CASSLDRGHDEQYF. DNA of the CDR3: TGCGCCAGCAGCTTGGACAGGGGGCACGACGAGCAGTACTTC.